The 24 T cell receptor beta chains presented below share a single source sample, sequenced in a study of T cells after yellow fever vaccination. TCRdb re-derived calls from the 5' RACE reads in MiXCR, one entry per CDR3 protein. Of around 530,000 distinct CDR3 sequences listed, 17% are singletons. The sequences come from PBMCs, collected roughly 5 days after the first yellow fever vaccination. The source is a man in his late teens or twenties who received the YFV17D yellow fever vaccine.

This clonotype showed up just a few times. This chain links TRBV9 with TRBJ1-4, with D possibly matching TRBD1 (5 bases). The V gene lost 4 bases and the J gene lost 8 bases, with 12 bases spanning the gap. This CDR3 is built from 13 residues. Germline lookup yields CDR1 SGDLS and CDR2 YYNGEE. CDR3 protein: CASSPGTGEKLFF. As DNA, the CDR3 is TGTGCCAGCAGCCCGGGGACGGGCGAAAAACTGTTTTTT.

In its sample, this clonotype was seen many times. This chain uses TRBV4-3 with TRBJ2-2; 8 nucleotides align to TRBD1. CDR1 is LGHNA and CDR2 is YSLEER in the germline V gene. After removal of 4 bases from V and 7 bases from J, the junction contained 8 bases not matched to a gene. The CDR3 totals 15 residues. The CDR3 loop reads CASSLGQGSYGELFF. For the CDR3, the DNA is TGCGCCAGCAGCCTTGGACAGGGCAGTTACGGGGAGCTGTTTTTT.

This clonotype was recorded many times. The J gene is TRBJ1-1, the V gene TRBV15, with 7 bases lining up with TRBD1. The CDR3 is 16 amino acids. V lost 1 base and J lost 1; bases outside the gene matches: 6. Germline CDR1 is LNHNV and CDR2 is YYDKDF (reference sequence). CDR3 region: CATSRGRQGSNTEAFF. CDR3 nucleotide sequence: TGTGCCACCAGCAGAGGCAGACAGGGCTCGAACACTGAAGCTTTCTTT.

This clonotype was observed a handful of times. The chain uses TRBV6-5 and TRBJ1-2, with 9 positions matching TRBD1. CDR3 length: 16 amino acids. The junction had 13 bases not matched to a gene; V was cut back by 3 bases and J by 8 bases. The V gene's germline CDR1 is MNHEY and CDR2 SVGAGI. As DNA, the CDR3 is TGTGCCAGCAGTTATTCGGGACAGGGCTTAATTGGAGGCTACACCTTC. Protein sequence: CASSYSGQGLIGGYTF.

The V and J genes are TRBV9 and TRBJ2-5; D is ambiguous. Trimming removed 0 bases at V and 5 bases at J, with 8 bases between. This CDR3 contains 13 residues. The germline gives CDR1 SGDLS, CDR2 YYNGEE. This chain's CDR3 is CASSVVSWETQYF. The CDR3 DNA sequence: TGTGCCAGCAGCGTAGTTAGTTGGGAGACCCAGTACTTC.

In its sample, this clonotype was seen a few times. This chain uses TRBV20-1 with TRBJ1-6; TRBD1 agrees at 9 bases. The CDR3 sequence is 14 residues long. J was trimmed by 6 bases and V by 5 bases; bases with no gene match: 5. Germline assignment: CDR1 DFQATT and CDR2 SNEGSKA (reference sequence). The CDR3 DNA is TGCAGTGCTCGCCGGACAGGGGTTAATTCACCCCTCCACTTT. Translation gives CSARRTGVNSPLHF.

This clonotype came up a few times. This sequence joins TRBV6-5 and TRBJ1-5; no definite D call. The V gene lost 2 bases and the J gene lost 2 bases, with 7 bases spanning the gap. CDR3 length: 14 amino acids. Germline V CDR1 and CDR2: MNHEY, SVGAGI. CDR3 nucleotide sequence: TGTGCCAGCAGTTACAGGGAAGGCAATCAGCCCCAGCATTTT. The encoded protein is CASSYREGNQPQHF.

This clonotype was seen a handful of times. This chain's CDR3 is CATARLLDTQYF. Here the CDR3 DNA reads TGTGCCACGGCCCGGCTACTCGATACGCAGTATTTT. The rearrangement joins TRBV6-2 or TRBV6-3 to TRBJ2-3; D is unresolved. V was clipped by 10 bases and J by 6 bases, with 14 bases between them. This CDR3 comprises 12 residues. CDR1 MNHEY and CDR2 SVGEGT come from the germline V gene.

This clonotype turned up a few times. The chain joins TRBV18 to TRBJ2-1, with 8 bases identical to TRBD2. The J segment lost 6 bases and the V segment lost 2 bases, leaving 3 bases of the junction unmatched. CDR3 length: 14 residues. Germline CDR1 is KGHSH and CDR2 is LQKENI. CDR3 bases: TGTGCCAGCTCACCAACTAGCGGAAGCAATGAGCAGTTCTTC. Translated: CASSPTSGSNEQFF.

Ten or more counts support this clonotype. The chain is built from TRBV2 and TRBJ1-1; the match to TRBD1 covers 8 bases. J gave up 1 base and V 8 bases, and 3 bases lay outside the gene matches. Germline assignment: CDR1 SNHLY and CDR2 FYNNEI. CDR3 size: 13 residues. The chain's CDR3 is CASGQGENTEAFF. CDR3 nucleotides: TGTGCCAGCGGACAGGGTGAGAACACTGAAGCTTTCTTT. The variable domain in full, with the rest retrieved from reference TRBV2 and TRBJ1-1, is EPEVTQTPSHQVTQMGQEVILRCVPISNHLYFYWYRQILGQKVEFLVSFYNNEISEKSEIFDDQFSVERPDGSNFTLKIRSTKLEDSAMYFCASGQGENTEAFFGQGTRLTVV.

The genes are TRBV5-1 and TRBJ1-1; unclear D gene. Germline values: CDR1 SGHRS, CDR2 YFSETQ. This CDR3 is built from 17 residues. Trimming removed 0 bases from V and 7 bases from J, with 22 bases in between. The CDR3 DNA reads TGCGCCAGCAGCTTGGGCGGGAACGTAGTCAATGAGTTTGAAGCTTTCTTT. Its protein product is CASSLGGNVVNEFEAFF.

This chain uses TRBV27 with TRBJ1-5, with no clear D. The CDR3 runs 15 residues. The V end lost 2 bases, the J end lost 1 base, and 9 bases lay between the germline ends. CDR1 and CDR2 from the germline V gene are MNHEY and SMNVEV (reference sequence). CDR3 bases: TGTGCCAGCAGTTTAGTCAGAGGCAGCAATCAGCCCCAGCATTTT. Translation: CASSLVRGSNQPQHF.

This chain links TRBV10-3 with TRBJ2-7; D is unclear. This CDR3 has 13 residues. V lost 3 bases to trimming and J lost 3 bases, with 9 bases between them. Germline CDR1 and CDR2: ENHRY and SYGVKD. CDR3 protein: CAISERHFYEQYV. The CDR3 DNA sequence: TGTGCCATCAGTGAAAGACATTTCTACGAGCAGTACGTC.

The chain's CDR3 is CASSLGRTKETQYF. The CDR3 DNA is TGCGCCAGCAGCTTGGGGAGGACGAAAGAGACCCAGTACTTC. This sequence joins TRBV5-1 and TRBJ2-5, with D perhaps matching TRBD2 (5 bases). V was shortened by 0 bases and J by 3 bases, with 9 bases between the two germline ends. There are 14 residues in the CDR3. Germline CDR1 reads SGHRS; CDR2 reads YFSETQ.

This clonotype was detected a few times. Here the CDR3 DNA reads TGTGCCAGCTCACCTGGACTAGCGGGAATCTACGAGCAGTACTTC. Its protein is CASSPGLAGIYEQYF. This chain connects TRBV18 to TRBJ2-7, with TRBD2 matching 12 bases. After removal of 3 bases from V and 3 bases from J, the junction contained 3 bases not matched to a gene. The germline gives CDR1 KGHSH, CDR2 LQKENI. The CDR3 is 15 amino acids.

The gene calls are TRBV6-5 and TRBJ2-5; a weak D match, TRBD1 (6 bases). The CDR3 spans 14 residues. V was pared by 5 bases and J by 5 bases, with 15 bases between. Germline CDR1 MNHEY, CDR2 SVGAGI. The CDR3 loop is CASSNTGSGETQYF. CDR3 nucleotide sequence: TGTGCCAGCAGTAACACAGGGTCCGGGGAGACCCAGTACTTC.

This clonotype was recorded many times. The chain links TRBV2 to TRBJ1-2, with 11 bases lining up with TRBD1. Germline V gene sequence: CDR1 SNHLY, CDR2 FYNNEI. This CDR3 has 15 residues. The V gene end was trimmed by 4 bases and the J gene end by 2 bases; junction bases not matched to a gene: 3. The CDR3 loop reads CASSVRTGGNYGYTF. CDR3 DNA sequence: TGTGCCAGCAGTGTAAGGACAGGGGGCAACTATGGCTACACCTTC.

This clonotype was recorded only once. The CDR3 DNA follows: TGCGCCAGCAGCTTGTGGAGGGCGAACACCGGGGAGCTGTTTTTT. This sequence encodes CASSLWRANTGELFF. V gene TRBV5-1 combines with J gene TRBJ2-2, with D maybe TRBD2 (6 bases). The V and J ends lost 1 base and 0 bases respectively, with 7 bases between them. Germline V gene data show CDR1 as SGHRS and CDR2 as YFSETQ. The CDR3 spans 15 residues.

This rearrangement joins TRBV6-1 to TRBJ2-1; a possible D gene is TRBD2 (5 bases). Trimming removed 11 bases at V and 0 bases at J, with 11 bases between. CDR3 length: 13 residues. Germline CDR1 MNHNS, CDR2 SASEGT. The CDR3 protein is CALGGDSYNEQFF. The CDR3 nucleotides read TGTGCCCTAGGAGGAGACTCCTACAATGAGCAGTTCTTC.

This clonotype was counted a few times. V usage is TRBV4-2 and J usage is TRBJ2-2; 7 bases map to TRBD1. The CDR3 length is 17 residues. Trimming cost V 4 bases and J 1 base; bases outside gene matches: 9. Germline CDR1 reads LGHNA; CDR2 reads YNFKEQ. The chain's CDR3 is CASSRPQGQENTGELFF. The CDR3, as DNA: TGTGCCAGCAGCCGTCCCCAAGGACAGGAGAACACCGGGGAGCTGTTTTTT.

A few counts support this clonotype. V is TRBV12-3 or TRBV12-4 and J is TRBJ1-5, with D maybe TRBD1 (6 bases). The CDR3 loop spans 15 amino acids. Between the trimmed V and J ends, which lost 4 bases and 5 bases, there was a span of 15 bases. The CDR3 loop is CASSSGSGGDQPQHF. The DNA of the CDR3 is TGTGCCAGCAGTTCGGGGTCTGGGGGCGATCAGCCCCAGCATTTT.

This clonotype was observed a handful of times. The chain has TRBV4-2 and TRBJ2-4, with D tentatively TRBD1 (5 bases). Germline loops: CDR1 LGHNA, CDR2 YNFKEQ. This CDR3 comprises 16 residues. The V end was cut by 4 bases, the J end by 0 bases, with 13 bases between. The CDR3 is CASSLPGPIAKNIQYF. CDR3 bases: TGTGCCAGCAGCCTTCCAGGGCCTATAGCCAAAAACATTCAGTACTTC.

This clonotype was detected only a few times. This chain links TRBV2 with TRBJ2-5, with D perhaps TRBD2 (6 bases). The CDR3 is 17 amino acids. V was cut by 4 bases and J by 7 bases, with 25 bases left in between. CDR1 and CDR2 (germline): SNHLY, FYNNEI. CDR3 in amino acids: CASSGRGGYWEDRTQYF. CDR3 DNA: TGTGCCAGCAGTGGGAGGGGCGGCTACTGGGAGGATAGGACCCAGTACTTC.

This chain joins TRBV6-2 or TRBV6-3 and TRBJ2-3; D is possibly TRBD1 or TRBD2 (5 bases each). Germline loops: CDR1 MNHEY, CDR2 SVGEGT. This CDR3 is 17 amino acids long. V gave up 5 bases and J gave up 3 bases, with 21 bases separating them. This CDR3 is CASSLIPGRSLTDTQYF. As DNA, the CDR3 is TGTGCCAGCAGTCTCATTCCGGGACGGAGCTTAACAGATACGCAGTATTTT.